These 19 T cell receptor beta chains were sequenced from one sample in a study of control samples from healthy donors and cancer patients. Profiling relied on immunoSEQ multiplex PCR, and the TCRdb table lists in-frame clones only, not all of them. The data contain roughly 120,000 clones, 85% to 90% of them singletons. Sequenced: blood. The receptors stem from a man aged 30 to 39 in good health.

A single count supports this clone. The chain joins TRBV4-1 to TRBJ1-6, with D unclear. The length of the CDR3 is 13 residues. Germline V gene lookup returns CDR1 MGHRA and CDR2 YSYEKL. V dropped 0 bases and J dropped 8 bases, with 5 bases sitting between them. The CDR3 loop reads CASSQDRDSPLHF. CDR3 DNA sequence: TGCGCCAGCAGCCAAGATCGTGATTCACCCCTCCACTTT.

The chain combines TRBV30 with TRBJ2-7; the D gene is possibly TRBD2 (6 bases). The CDR3 is 14 amino acids. V shed 2 bases and J shed 6 bases, with 17 bases lying between them. Germline lookup yields CDR1 GTSNPN and CDR2 SVGIG (reference sequence). The DNA of the CDR3 is TGTGCCTGGAGTTTTCCCGGGGGAGCTCTCGAGCAGTACTTC. Translating gives CAWSFPGGALEQYF.

The chain is built from TRBV6-4 and TRBJ2-1, with D perhaps TRBD1 (6 bases). V dropped 7 bases and J dropped 0 bases, with 19 bases sitting between them. The CDR3 has 17 amino acids. Germline-derived CDR1 and CDR2 are MRHNA and SNTAGT. The CDR3 reads CASKEDSHRSSYNEQFF. CDR3 in DNA: TGTGCCAGCAAGGAGGACAGTCATCGTTCCTCCTACAATGAGCAGTTCTTC.

The chain recombines TRBV20-1 with TRBJ1-1, with no clear D. CDR3 length equals 15 residues. V was trimmed by 3 bases and J by 3 bases, leaving 17 bases between them. CDR1 and CDR2 from the germline V gene are DFQATT and SNEGSKA (reference sequence). CDR3 in DNA: TGCAGTGCTAGTTCACCCCCCCCGGCGGACACTGAAGCTTTCTTT. Translating gives CSASSPPPADTEAFF.

V and J are TRBV7-2 and TRBJ1-2, with a tentative D call TRBD1 (6 bases). The V gene lost 6 bases and the J gene lost 0 bases, with 11 bases spanning the gap. Germline CDR1 and CDR2: SGHTA and FQGNSA. CDR3 length equals 14 residues. CDR3 sequence: CASRRTAANYGYTF. The CDR3 bases are TGTGCCAGCAGGAGGACAGCAGCTAACTATGGCTACACCTTC.

This clone came up a few times. V usage is TRBV12-3 or TRBV12-4 and J usage is TRBJ2-5, with a tentative D call TRBD1 (6 bases). Trimming shortened V by 8 bases and J by 5 bases, and 9 bases separated the two germline ends. The CDR3 is 11 residues long. The CDR3 sequence: CASGGRETQYF. CDR3 in DNA: TGTGCCAGCGGGGGCCGGGAGACCCAGTACTTC.

The V call is TRBV5-1, the J call TRBJ2-5, with D perhaps given as TRBD1 or TRBD2 (6 bases each). The CDR3 has 14 residues. Germline CDR1 and CDR2: SGHRS and YFSETQ. Deletions cut 4 bases from V and 3 bases from J, with 13 bases between. CDR3 region: CASSTRGQKETQYF. CDR3 coding DNA: TGCGCCAGCAGCACCCGGGGGCAAAAAGAGACCCAGTACTTC. The variable domain in full, with the rest retrieved from reference TRBV5-1 and TRBJ2-5, is KAGVTQTPRYLIKTRGQQVTLSCSPISGHRSVSWYQQTPGQGLQFLFEYFSETQRNKGNFPGRFSGRQFSNSRSEMNVSTLELGDSALYLCASSTRGQKETQYFGPGTRLLVL.

This clone was counted a single time. The rearrangement links TRBV7-2 to TRBJ1-2; D not certain. From germline, CDR1 is SGHTA and CDR2 FQGNSA. The CDR3 is made up of 15 amino acids. Trimming removed 4 bases at V and 4 bases at J, with 16 bases between. CDR3 in DNA: TGTGCCAGCAGCTGGACCTCAGATGCCTCCTATGGCTACACCTTC. Protein product: CASSWTSDASYGYTF. Using reference TRBV7-2 and TRBJ1-2 for the parts outside the CDR3, the full variable domain is GAGVSQSPSNKVTEKGKDVELRCDPISGHTALYWYRQSLGQGLEFLIYFQGNSAPDKSGLPSDRFSAERTGGSVSTLTIQRTQQEDSAVYLCASSWTSDASYGYTFGSGTRLTVV.

CDR3 bases: TGTGCCAGCGGAACAGACAGGGAGAGCCTGAACACTGAAGCTTTCTTT. Translated: CASGTDRESLNTEAFF. The rearrangement links TRBV2 to TRBJ1-1, with 7 bases lining up with TRBD1. Trimming cost V 8 bases and J 0 bases; bases outside gene matches: 12. This CDR3 comprises 16 residues. The germline V gene has CDR1 SNHLY and CDR2 FYNNEI.

This chain links TRBV11-3 with TRBJ1-1; D not resolved. The CDR3 length is 14 residues. CDR1 SGHNT and CDR2 YENEEA come from the germline V gene. The germline V and J ends were trimmed by 7 bases and 2 bases, with 14 bases remaining between them. In DNA form, the CDR3 reads TGTGCCAGCACCGAGTGGGCCAGTAACACTGAAGCTTTCTTT. Translation gives CASTEWASNTEAFF.

This chain joins TRBV5-1 and TRBJ2-2, with TRBD2 matching 8 bases. V gave up 0 bases and J gave up 5 bases; unmatched junction bases: 3. The germline gives CDR1 SGHRS, CDR2 YFSETQ. The length of the CDR3 is 15 residues. The CDR3 nucleotides are TGCGCCAGCAGCTTGGGACTAGCGTTTACCGGGGAGCTGTTTTTT. This gives the protein CASSLGLAFTGELFF.

This chain connects TRBV5-6 to TRBJ1-1; TRBD1 matches 7 bases. The CDR3 is made up of 16 amino acids. V shed 6 bases, J shed 1 base, and the junction held 12 bases outside the gene matches. Germline lookup yields CDR1 SGHDT and CDR2 YYEEEE. The CDR3 region has the DNA TGTGCCAGCATCGTGGGAGGGGGCAGGGGGAACACTGAAGCTTTCTTT. This encodes CASIVGGGRGNTEAFF.

The CDR3 nucleotides read TGTGCCAGCAGCTTAGGGCCAGGACAGGGGGCGCTTACTGACATTCAGTACTTC. Translating it yields CASSLGPGQGALTDIQYF. The chain carries TRBV7-9 and TRBJ2-4, with 11 bases aligning to TRBD1. The CDR3 sequence is 18 residues long. The trim removed 1 base at V and 8 bases at J, leaving 13 bases unmatched. Germline V gives CDR1 SEHNR, CDR2 FQNEAQ (reference sequence).

This rearrangement joins TRBV2 to TRBJ2-7; 8 positions match TRBD1. Trimming cost V 4 bases and J 4 bases; bases outside gene matches: 3. Germline CDR1 and CDR2: SNHLY and FYNNEI. The CDR3 length is 13 residues. CDR3 protein: CASSAGTGYEQYV. The CDR3, as DNA: TGTGCCAGCAGTGCCGGGACAGGATACGAGCAGTACGTC.

This clone has just a few counts. This chain joins TRBV7-9 and TRBJ1-3; D unresolved. Trimming removed 1 base at V and 3 bases at J, with 10 bases between. CDR3 length: 15 residues. Germline CDR1 and CDR2: SEHNR and FQNEAQ (reference sequence). The chain's CDR3 is CASSLESAVGNTIYF. DNA for the CDR3: TGTGCCAGCAGCTTAGAATCGGCCGTTGGAAACACCATATATTTT. Based on the CDR3 plus reference TRBV7-9 and TRBJ1-3, the full variable domain is DTGVSQNPRHKITKRGQNVTFRCDPISEHNRLYWYRQTLGQGPEFLTYFQNEAQLEKSRLLSDRFSAERPKGSFSTLEIQRTEQGDSAMYLCASSLESAVGNTIYFGEGSWLTVV.

V and J are TRBV3-1 (or the pseudogene TRBV3-2) and TRBJ1-2; 7 nucleotides line up with TRBD1. Germline CDR1 is LGHDT and CDR2 is YNNKEL (reference sequence). V trimming: 4 bases; J trimming: 4 bases; junction bases outside the gene matches: 3. The CDR3 spans 13 residues. CDR3 sequence (DNA): TGTGCCAGCAGCCGTGAGGGGGCCTATGGCTACACCTTC. Encoded protein: CASSREGAYGYTF.

V usage is TRBV11-2 and J usage is TRBJ2-4; a weak D match, TRBD1 (5 bases). Trimming shortened V by 5 bases and J by 9 bases, and 11 bases separated the two germline ends. CDR3 length: 12 amino acids. The germline V gene encodes CDR1 SGHAT and CDR2 FQNNGV. In DNA form, the CDR3 reads TGTGCCAGCAGCCCGATCAGGGCCATTCAGTACTTC. Its protein is CASSPIRAIQYF.

The chain is built from TRBV27 and TRBJ1-1; 7 nucleotides agree with TRBD1. The CDR3 has 15 amino acids. V was pared by 2 bases and J by 4 bases, with 7 bases of the junction left unmatched. Germline CDR1 reads MNHEY; CDR2 reads SMNVEV (reference sequence). The CDR3 nucleotides are TGTGCCAGCAGTTTAGGAGGGGGCGCGGGCACTGAAGCTTTCTTT. This sequence encodes CASSLGGGAGTEAFF.

J is TRBJ1-3 and V is TRBV25-1, with D uncertain. Germline lookup yields CDR1 MGHDK and CDR2 SYGVNS. Trimming cost V 11 bases and J 0 bases, with 14 bases left between them. CDR3 length: 14 residues. The CDR3 nucleotides read TGTGCCTCCCACGACGGCGGCTCTGGAAACACCATATATTTT. This translates into CASHDGGSGNTIYF.